This record looks at one T cell receptor beta chain sequence and its context. Its antigen is currently unknown. V was shortened by 1 base and J by 0 bases, with 9 bases between the two germline ends. Germline CDR1 reads SGHTA; CDR2 reads FQGNSA. The CDR3 is 15 residues long. Patients were ruled out by autoimmune disease history or systemic immunosuppression. This sample was included in a study of OX40 agonist ivuxolimab in advanced cancers. Study in general: The mean age was about 61 years, ranging from 23 to 79, with around four fifths of participants male. Findings of the study overall: CD8+ T cells (on average) carried more expanded clones than CD4+ T cells. Undetermined was the antigen specificity of the expanded peripheral T cells.

The table came from immunoSEQ multiplex PCR; TCRdb's copy has only in-frame clones and leaves some out. The repertoire holds about 60,000 clones, with 70% to 90% as singletons. The genes are TRBV7-2 and TRBJ1-1; no firm D call. The source material was CD4+ or CD8+ T cells sorted from blood, sampled in a trial of the OX40 agonist ivuxolimab. The origin of this receptor is an adult with an advanced solid tumor such as melanoma, head and neck, liver or kidney cancer. The CDR3, as DNA: TGTGCCAGCAGCTTAGGTGGGGTTATGAACACTGAAGCTTTCTTT. This encodes CASSLGGVMNTEAFF.